Below are 17 T cell receptor beta chains sequenced from a single sample in a study of cytomegalovirus exposure and HLA in healthy donors. PCR primers comprised 60 Vbeta and 13 Jbeta primers. This table comes from immunoSEQ multiplex PCR, and its TCRdb copy is limited to in-frame clones, with some not included. The sample includes about 59,000 clones, about four fifths seen only once; the top ten take roughly 7%. The sequencing sample was made of PBMCs. Receptors originate from a man younger than 45 in good health and CMV-seropositive.

The V and J genes are TRBV6-5 and TRBJ1-4; TRBD1 might be the D (5 bases). The CDR3 has 14 amino acids. Germline values: CDR1 MNHEY, CDR2 SVGAGI. Trimming cost V 6 bases and J 4 bases, with 12 bases left between them. The CDR3 reads CASSFDRNNEKLFF. CDR3 DNA sequence: TGTGCCAGCAGCTTTGACAGAAATAATGAAAAACTGTTTTTT.

This chain uses TRBV30 with TRBJ1-6; 7 bases align to TRBD1. Germline values: CDR1 GTSNPN, CDR2 SVGIG (reference sequence). The CDR3 loop spans 16 amino acids. V shed 2 bases, J shed 7 bases, and the junction held 11 bases outside the gene matches. CDR3 protein: CAWSPTGVARNSPLHF. As DNA, the CDR3 is TGTGCCTGGAGTCCTACAGGGGTAGCGCGGAATTCACCCCTCCACTTT.

The J gene is TRBJ1-5, the V gene TRBV7-2; D gene ambiguous. V lost 3 bases and J lost 7, with 13 bases in between. The CDR3 has 14 residues. Germline V gene data show CDR1 as SGHTA and CDR2 as FQGNSA. CDR3 amino acids: CASSFSGIGQPQHF. In nucleotides, the CDR3 is TGTGCCAGCAGCTTTTCCGGGATCGGACAGCCCCAGCATTTT.

This clone was recorded only once. CDR3 bases: TGTGCCAGCAGCCTTAGACACACAAACACAGATACGCAGTATTTT. Its protein is CASSLRHTNTDTQYF. The J gene is TRBJ2-3, the V gene TRBV14; D is ambiguous. There are 15 residues in the CDR3. V lost 4 bases and J lost 2, with 13 bases in between. Germline-derived CDR1 and CDR2 are SGHDN and FVKESK.

This clone was counted a single time. The chain recombines TRBV7-6 with TRBJ2-7; TRBD1 matches at 9 bases. Germline V gene sequence: CDR1 SGHVS, CDR2 FNYEAQ. Trimming cost V 5 bases and J 3 bases; bases outside gene matches: 5. This CDR3 has 14 residues. DNA for the CDR3: TGTGCCAGCAGCAACCGACAGGGGGGCTACGAGCAGTACTTC. Translation: CASSNRQGGYEQYF.

V and J are TRBV11-2 and TRBJ1-1; TRBD1 matches at 7 bases. This CDR3 region has 13 residues. Looked up from germline, CDR1 is SGHAT and CDR2 is FQNNGV. The trim removed 4 bases at V and 3 bases at J, leaving 2 bases unmatched. The CDR3 nucleotides are TGTGCCAGCAGCTCGCAGGGGGACACTGAAGCTTTCTTT. Residues: CASSSQGDTEAFF.

V usage is TRBV11-1 and J usage is TRBJ2-7; 8 bases agree with TRBD1. The CDR3 covers 14 residues. Germline V lookup: CDR1 SGHAT, CDR2 FQDESV (reference sequence). V lost 5 bases to trimming and J lost 7 bases; unmatched junction nucleotides: 10. CDR3 in amino acids: CASSRTGNRGEQYF. Written as DNA, the CDR3 is TGTGCCAGCAGCCGGACAGGGAATCGGGGTGAGCAGTACTTC. The complete variable domain, with remaining parts taken from reference TRBV11-1 and TRBJ2-7, reads EAEVAQSPRYKITEKSQAVAFWCDPISGHATLYWYRQILGQGPELLVQFQDESVVDDSQLPKDRFSAERLKGVDSTLKIQPAELGDSAMYLCASSRTGNRGEQYFGPGTRLTVT.

The rearrangement uses TRBV7-2 and TRBJ1-3; D ambiguous. The germline gives CDR1 SGHTA, CDR2 FQGNSA. V lost 5 bases to trimming and J lost 4 bases, with 12 bases between them. This CDR3 is built from 14 residues. DNA of the CDR3: TGTGCCAGCAGCCCCCGAGTCACCGGAAACACCATATATTTT. Protein product: CASSPRVTGNTIYF.

The V call is TRBV10-3, the J call TRBJ2-2, with D maybe TRBD1 (5 bases). The V end was cut by 9 bases, the J end by 7 bases, with 18 bases between. CDR1 is ENHRY and CDR2 is SYGVKD in the germline V gene. The CDR3 has 14 residues. The CDR3: CAIKDQGSSGELFF. DNA for the CDR3: TGTGCCATAAAAGACCAGGGTAGTAGCGGGGAGCTGTTTTTT.

V is TRBV2 and J is TRBJ1-1; 9 bases are a match to TRBD1. Germline values: CDR1 SNHLY, CDR2 FYNNEI. The length of the CDR3 is 14 residues. V lost 4 bases and J lost 3; bases outside the gene matches: 3. CDR3 nucleotides: TGTGCCAGCAGTGCCGACAGGGGGTACACTGAAGCTTTCTTT. This codes for CASSADRGYTEAFF. The full variable domain, its missing parts supplied by reference TRBV2 and TRBJ1-1, is EPEVTQTPSHQVTQMGQEVILRCVPISNHLYFYWYRQILGQKVEFLVSFYNNEISEKSEIFDDQFSVERPDGSNFTLKIRSTKLEDSAMYFCASSADRGYTEAFFGQGTRLTVV.

The chain combines TRBV5-1 with TRBJ1-2, with 8 bases fitting TRBD1. Germline V gene sequence: CDR1 SGHRS, CDR2 YFSETQ. V trimming: 4 bases; J trimming: 2 bases; junction bases outside the gene matches: 13. This CDR3 region has 17 residues. The CDR3 reads CASSPGSGGSLNYGYTF. The CDR3 bases are TGCGCCAGCAGCCCCGGCTCAGGGGGCAGTTTGAACTATGGCTACACCTTC.

A single count supports this clone. The rearrangement uses TRBV6-5 and TRBJ2-2; TRBD1 matches at 8 bases. Trimming removed 6 bases from V and 9 bases from J; junction bases left unmatched: 12. CDR1 is MNHEY and CDR2 is SVGAGI in the germline V gene. The CDR3 loop spans 15 amino acids. CDR3 bases: TGTGCCAGCAGACCCCCCAGGACAGGGACGAGGGAGCTGTTTTTT. Translated: CASRPPRTGTRELFF.

The V and J genes are TRBV18 and TRBJ2-3; TRBD2 matches at 9 bases. The junction had 14 bases not matched to a gene; V was cut back by 5 bases and J by 2 bases. Germline CDR1 is KGHSH and CDR2 is LQKENI. The CDR3 runs to 18 residues. The CDR3 region has the DNA TGTGCCAGCTCAACCCTCTTTAGCGGGGGTTCCACCACAGATACGCAGTATTTT. Protein product: CASSTLFSGGSTTDTQYF.

J is TRBJ1-2 and V is TRBV5-4; tentative D call: TRBD1 (5 bases). V dropped 4 bases and J dropped 9 bases, with 22 bases sitting between them. Germline assignment: CDR1 SGHNT and CDR2 YYREEE (reference sequence). The CDR3 consists of 15 residues. Written as DNA, the CDR3 is TGTGCCAGCAGCCCGGTAAGGGGATTTTCTCGTCGCTACACCTTC. Translated: CASSPVRGFSRRYTF.

The chain has TRBV2 and TRBJ2-5, with D perhaps matching TRBD1 (5 bases). The end of the DNA is better explained by TRBJ2-7, so the J call may be wrong. The length of the CDR3 is 13 residues. CDR1 is SNHLY, CDR2 FYNNEI, per germline. The CDR3 DNA is TGTGCCAGCATTTCACCCCAGGGCGACGAGCAGTACTTC. Amino acid sequence: CASISPQGDEQYF.

The V and J genes are TRBV28 and TRBJ1-5; 7 bases match TRBD1. Germline CDR1 MDHEN, CDR2 SYDVKM. Germline trimming cut 2 bases from V and 6 bases from J; bases unmatched to any gene: 4. This CDR3 has 14 residues. The CDR3 region is CASSLGGGGQPQHF. The DNA of the CDR3 is TGTGCCAGCAGTTTAGGAGGGGGCGGTCAGCCCCAGCATTTT.

CDR3 protein: CASSPSALDFTNQPQHF. Written as DNA, the CDR3 is TGTGCCAGCAGCCCCTCCGCCCTAGACTTCACCAATCAGCCCCAGCATTTT. The rearrangement joins TRBV4-2 to TRBJ1-5; the D is unclear. Germline CDR1 and CDR2: LGHNA and YNFKEQ. V was cut by 4 bases and J by 3 bases, with 19 bases left in between. The CDR3 is 17 amino acids.